This entry describes one T cell receptor (beta chain). This clone's antigen is unknown. There are no base qualities to consult, and no much larger clone falls within one base. The sample belongs to a study of OX40 agonist ivuxolimab in advanced cancers. Concerning the study at large: Ivuxolimab was an agonistic, fully human IgG2 monoclonal antibody directed against OX40 (CD134), a costimulatory receptor. In the dose-escalation cohort, around four fifths of patients were male, and the mean age was approximately 64 years, with a range of about 20 to 90. Of the 50 to 55 dose-escalation patients, hepatocellular carcinoma was present in around 20, melanoma in roughly 15, renal cell carcinoma in 9 and head and neck cancer in 9. Prior anti-PD-1, anti-PD-L1 or anti-CTLA-4 therapy was permitted, and checkpoint inhibitors had been received by under 50% of dose-escalation patients. Three dose-escalation patients achieved partial responses, one with hepatocellular carcinoma and two with cutaneous melanoma. The purpose of peripheral TCRbeta sequencing was to test whether ivuxolimab changed TCR sequence diversity and led to clonal T-cell expansion. The paper describes the monotherapy dose-escalation part (N of about 50 patients) of the phase I trial of ivuxolimab. Intravenous ivuxolimab was administered to patients every 2 weeks at six dose levels: 0.01, 0.1, 0.3, 1.5, 3 and 10 mg/kg. Beyond this particular receptor, the publication reports: In partial responders in the 0.1-3.0 mg/kg groups, normalized peripheral clonal expansion was found to be among the lowest, especially among CD8+ T cells. Low levels of normalized T-cell clonal expansion were also seen in some nonresponding patients. Which antigens the clonally expanded peripheral T cells were specific for was not determined. At doses of 0.1 to 3.0 mg/kg, clonal expansion of both CD4+ and CD8+ T cells in blood was seen between baseline and week 6. On average, CD8+ T cells showed more expanded clones than CD4+ T cells after ivuxolimab.

The trial excluded patients who had a history of autoimmune disease or who were on systemic immunosuppression. Peripheral blood for TCR sequencing was collected from all dose cohorts at baseline, on cycle 4 day 1, and on cycle 7 day 1. The samples were taken from a phase I, first-in-human, multicenter, open-label dose-escalation trial of ivuxolimab. Adults with locally advanced or metastatic head and neck squamous cell, hepatocellular, melanoma or renal cell carcinoma were enrolled in the trial. Before TCR sequencing, CD4+ and CD8+ T cells were separately sorted from peripheral blood. Genomic DNA was isolated from the sorted cells so that the TCRbeta CDR3 region could be sequenced. The immunoSEQ Assay was used for sequencing of TCRbeta CDR3 regions. TCRdb re-hosts the immuneACCESS table, in-frame sequences only. Its copies lack some clones; in the studies checked, an unresolved V gene accounts for under half of them, and the cause for the rest is not known. The sample table holds roughly 45,000 clones, of which around 86% were seen once. The ten most abundant clones make up 1.9% of the sample.

The germline V gene supplies CDR1 ENHRY and CDR2 SYGVKD. The CDR3 holds 14 amino acids from the cysteine to the phenylalanine. Left in the record is the CDR3 DNA by itself, 42 bases read in frame from the first base. V gives up 8 bases and J gives up 5 bases, and the segment between their germline ends measures 16 bases. The TCR originated in an adult with an advanced solid tumor such as melanoma, head and neck, liver or kidney cancer. Sequences were derived from CD4+ or CD8+ T cells sorted from blood, sampled in a trial of the OX40 agonist ivuxolimab. This chain is built from TRBV10-3 and TRBJ2-1, with TRBD1 perhaps the D gene, on 5 matching bases. The CDR3 in this case is CAISAPVGDNEQFF. The sequenced DNA is TGTGCCATCTCTGCCCCTGTAGGGGACAATGAGCAGTTCTTC.